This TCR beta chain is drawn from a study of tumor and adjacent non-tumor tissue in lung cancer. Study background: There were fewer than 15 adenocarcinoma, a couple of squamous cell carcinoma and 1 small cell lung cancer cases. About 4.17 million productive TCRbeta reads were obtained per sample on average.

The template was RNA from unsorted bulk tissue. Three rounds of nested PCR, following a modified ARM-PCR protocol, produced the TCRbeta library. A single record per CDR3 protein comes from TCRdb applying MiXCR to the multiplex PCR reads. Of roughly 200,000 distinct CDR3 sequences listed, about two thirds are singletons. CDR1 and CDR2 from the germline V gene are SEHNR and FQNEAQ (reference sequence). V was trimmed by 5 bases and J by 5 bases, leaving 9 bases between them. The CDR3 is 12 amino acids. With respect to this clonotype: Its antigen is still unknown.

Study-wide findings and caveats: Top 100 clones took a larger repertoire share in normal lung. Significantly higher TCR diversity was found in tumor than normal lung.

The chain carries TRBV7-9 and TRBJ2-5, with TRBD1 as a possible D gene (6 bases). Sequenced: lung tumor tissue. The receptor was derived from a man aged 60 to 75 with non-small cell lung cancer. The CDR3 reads CASSDRSETQYF. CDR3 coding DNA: TGTGCCAGCAGCGACAGGAGTGAGACCCAGTACTTC.